The source of this T cell receptor (beta chain) is a study of T cell responses to AZD1222 COVID-19 vaccine (dated by TCRdb to the early 2020s). Study-wide context: TCR sequencing covered approximately 230 trial participants: 200 to 220 given two doses of AZD1222 and 26 given two doses of MenACWY control vaccine. Enrollment into the trials was organized by age into subgroups of 18-55, 56-69 and 70-plus years, and those subgroups contained about 160, 30 and 59 TCR-sequenced participants, respectively.

This sample's time point label indicates: sample from adult after SARS-CoV-2 infection, after symptom onset. A couple of convalescent COVID-19 patients, sampled after symptom onset from adults with prior SARS-CoV-2 infection, were also TCR-sequenced for comparison. Overall results and qualifications from the work: Conclusions about previously exposed vaccinees are limited, since just five to seven AZD1222 recipients were seropositive for SARS-CoV-2 at baseline. Reportedly, close to half of the unique spike-specific TCRs recognized epitopes lying outside the regions that are mutated in the B.1.351 and B.1.1.7 variants. Because no samples from the day 14 peak response were available, repertoires could be characterized only after the peak T cell response. Participants were mostly white British, with more females than males. The authors suggested clonal diversity may have been underestimated. In the small 56-69-year group, the increase in depth fell short of significance, most likely because of low power. The vaccine-associated CD4 TCRs covered the entire spike protein, and the dominant responses fell in regions 160-218 and 743-854. After two AZD1222 doses, both the breadth and the depth of spike-specific TCRs were significantly higher than at day 0 and than in MenACWY recipients.

V loses 0 bases of germline sequence and J loses 3 bases, and the interval between the two ends is 15 bases. From the germline V gene (reference sequence), CDR1 is SEHNR and CDR2 is FQNEAQ. The CDR3 sequence holds 16 residues, the cysteine and phenylalanine included. The sequence is cut down to CDR3 DNA, 48 bases in frame from base 1. A remark on this clone: Its antigen is still unknown. It has no much larger one-base neighbor in the sample; base qualities were not kept.

The CDR3 regions of human TCRbeta chains were analyzed by immunosequencing. The original pipeline was this. TCRs in the repertoires were compared against a reference library of SARS-CoV-2-specific TCRs that had been generated with the MIRA antigen-specificity platform. Breadth was defined as the fraction of unique TCRs that were SARS-CoV-2-associated. Depth was defined as the fraction of total T cells that were SARS-CoV-2-associated. Using the MIRA data, each spike-specific TCR was assigned both to the spike region to which the TCR was reactive and to a CD4 or CD8 class. Log10-transformed breadth and depth values were compared by one-way ANOVA with Sidak's multiple comparisons tests. TCRdb provides this immuneACCESS table in a form limited to in-frame rearrangements. Some clones are lacking; in checked studies, under half of them reflect an unresolved V gene, and why the rest are absent is not known. V, J and clone size are taken as reported in that table, and D and trimming were inferred from the DNA itself. Within this sample are roughly 150,000 clones, with approximately 90% of them counted one time only. Of the sample, 6.9% is held by the ten largest clones.

Recombination connected TRBV7-9 to TRBJ2-7; a weak D assignment points to TRBD2 (5 bases agree). This specimen consisted of peripheral blood, obtained after recovery from COVID-19. This clonotype was obtained from an adult who had recovered from COVID-19. This receptor has the CDR3 CASSLATGSISYEQYF. The DNA reads TGTGCCAGCAGCTTAGCTACGGGATCTATTAGCTACGAGCAGTACTTC.